These 30 T cell receptor beta chains were all obtained from the same sample, sequenced in a study of blood T cell repertoires in COVID-19. Sequenced by immunoSEQ multiplex PCR; TCRdb stores in-frame clones only, minus some. The sample yields 320,000 or so clones, over 80% seen once. Input material: PBMCs or T cells enriched from blood (not recorded which). Every receptor here comes from a young man who had recovered from COVID-19.

The chain combines TRBV14 with TRBJ2-1; TRBD2 aligns across 7 bases. Germline V gives CDR1 SGHDN, CDR2 FVKESK. This CDR3 has 16 amino acids. The ends lost 2 bases at V and 4 bases at J; junction bases unmatched: 8. This CDR3 reads CASSQLGGGEYNEQFF. CDR3 sequence (DNA): TGTGCCAGCAGCCAACTTGGCGGGGGAGAGTACAATGAGCAGTTCTTC.

The rearrangement joins TRBV19 to TRBJ2-7; 7 nucleotides match TRBD2. CDR1 is LNHDA, CDR2 SQIVND, per germline (reference sequence). The CDR3 covers 16 residues. The ends lost 6 bases at V and 0 bases at J; junction bases unmatched: 11. The chain's CDR3 is CASSTGLGEPSYEQYF. CDR3 in DNA: TGTGCCAGTAGCACCGGACTAGGGGAGCCCTCCTACGAGCAGTACTTC.

This clone was found a few times. At one end, the junction sequence differs from germline, possibly due to a read error. The rearrangement joins TRBV30 to TRBJ1-5, with 8 bases fitting TRBD1. Germline V gene lookup returns CDR1 GTSNPN and CDR2 SVGIG (reference sequence). This CDR3 is 14 amino acids long. CDR3 loop: CAWSVNSQGANMYF. The DNA of the CDR3 is TGTGCCTGGAGTGTGAATTCTCAGGGGGCGAATATGTATTTT.

The rearrangement links TRBV7-2 to TRBJ2-3; 7 nucleotides match TRBD2. CDR1 and CDR2 from the germline V gene are SGHTA and FQGNSA. The CDR3 extends over 17 amino acids. V lost 1 base to trimming and J lost 2 bases; unmatched junction nucleotides: 9. The CDR3 reads CASSLVGSGEVTDTQYF. The CDR3 nucleotides are TGTGCCAGCAGCTTAGTGGGGAGCGGGGAAGTCACAGATACGCAGTATTTT.

The rearrangement joins TRBV6-5 to TRBJ1-1; weak D call: TRBD1 (5 bases). V shed 2 bases and J shed 11 bases, with 15 bases lying between them. The CDR3 is 13 residues long. Germline-derived CDR1 and CDR2 are MNHEY and SVGAGI. The CDR3 DNA follows: TGTGCCAGCAGTTACGGGAACCGACAGCACGCTTTCTTT. This encodes CASSYGNRQHAFF.

The V and J genes are TRBV23-1 and TRBJ1-5; D uncertain. TRBV23-1 is classed as an ORF, of uncertain function. The V gene lost 4 bases and the J gene lost 5 bases, with 18 bases spanning the gap. The CDR3 contains 16 residues. CDR3 nucleotides: TGCGCCAGCAGTCCACATAGACGGGAGGGAGATCAGCCCCAGCATTTT. Its protein product is CASSPHRREGDQPQHF.

This sequence joins TRBV7-9 and TRBJ2-7; TRBD1 matches 7 bases. Losses at the gene ends were 5 bases for V and 1 base for J; bases not matched to a gene: 8. Germline V gene data show CDR1 as SEHNR and CDR2 as FQNEAQ (reference sequence). The CDR3 sequence is 15 residues long. CDR3 loop: CASSATGVGSYEQYF. The CDR3, as DNA: TGTGCCAGCAGCGCCACAGGGGTAGGGTCCTACGAGCAGTACTTC.

The chain recombines TRBV19 with TRBJ1-6; 9 bases are a match to TRBD1. The CDR3 length is 16 residues. The V and J ends lost 6 bases and 7 bases, in that order; junction bases with no gene match: 10. CDR1 and CDR2 (germline): LNHDA, SQIVND (reference sequence). CDR3 DNA: TGTGCCAGTAGGACCGACAGGGGGTCAGGAAATTCACCCCTCCACTTT. Translation: CASRTDRGSGNSPLHF.

V is TRBV19 and J is TRBJ1-1, with 8 positions matching TRBD1. The CDR3 covers 14 residues. V lost 1 base and J lost 4; bases outside the gene matches: 2. Per germline, CDR1 LNHDA and CDR2 SQIVND (reference sequence). For the CDR3, the DNA is TGTGCCAGTAGTATAGGACAGGGGACCACTGAAGCTTTCTTT. This sequence encodes CASSIGQGTTEAFF.

V gene TRBV19 combines with J gene TRBJ1-3, with D tentatively TRBD1 (5 bases). CDR3 size: 14 residues. V lost 9 bases and J lost 4, with 16 bases in between. From germline, CDR1 is LNHDA and CDR2 SQIVND (reference sequence). CDR3 in DNA: TGTGCCAGCCTTAACAGGAAGGGCGGAAACACCATATATTTT. Its translation is CASLNRKGGNTIYF. The whole variable domain, filled in from reference TRBV19 and TRBJ1-3, reads DGGITQSPKYLFRKEGQNVTLSCEQNLNHDAMYWYRQDPGQGLRLIYYSQIVNDFQKGDIAEGYSVSREKKESFPLTVTSAQKNPTAFYLCASLNRKGGNTIYFGEGSWLTVV.

The V call is TRBV11-2, the J call TRBJ2-1, with D tentatively TRBD2 (5 bases). The CDR3 loop spans 14 amino acids. Germline V lookup: CDR1 SGHAT, CDR2 FQNNGV. Trimming pared 0 bases from V and 10 bases from J, leaving 13 bases between. CDR3 nucleotide sequence: TGTGCCAGCAGCTTAGATAGGCTAGCACCCGAGCAGTTCTTC. It translates to CASSLDRLAPEQFF.

The V call is TRBV21-1, the J call TRBJ2-2; the listed D gene, TRBD2, was not tested against the DNA. TRBV21-1 is given as a pseudogene. The CDR3 is 21 amino acids. The CDR3 is CASSKGGWGLAGGPNTGELFF. CDR3 sequence (DNA): TGTGCCAGCAGCAAAGGAGGTTGGGGACTAGCGGGGGGTCCGAACACCGGGGAGCTGTTTTTT.

V and J are TRBV7-8 and TRBJ2-1, with TRBD1 as a possible D gene (6 bases). Trimming took off 6 bases at V and 1 base at J, with 16 bases between the two ends. The V gene's germline CDR1 is SGHVS and CDR2 FQNEAQ. There are 16 residues in the CDR3. CDR3 sequence: CASSLVGAKSYNEQFF. The CDR3 bases are TGTGCCAGCAGTCTAGTGGGGGCGAAGTCCTACAATGAGCAGTTCTTC.

The genes are TRBV2 and TRBJ1-5, with 9 positions matching TRBD1. Losses at the gene ends were 6 bases for V and 3 bases for J; bases not matched to a gene: 12. This CDR3 has 17 residues. Germline CDR1 reads SNHLY; CDR2 reads FYNNEI. This CDR3 reads CASSHHIQGAVNQPQHF. Here the CDR3 DNA reads TGTGCCAGCAGCCATCACATACAGGGGGCGGTCAATCAGCCCCAGCATTTT.

The V gene is TRBV6-5, the J gene TRBJ1-1; TRBD1 aligns across 9 bases. The ends lost 6 bases at V and 6 bases at J; junction bases unmatched: 8. This CDR3 has 14 residues. Germline assignment: CDR1 MNHEY and CDR2 SVGAGI. CDR3 in amino acids: CASRVGTGLSEAFF. The CDR3 bases are TGTGCCAGCAGGGTCGGGACAGGGCTCTCTGAAGCTTTCTTT.

The sample holds one count of this clone. In nucleotides, the CDR3 is TGCGCCAGCAGCCAAGTATTGGCTAGCGGGGGGGCCACGAACATTCAGTACTTC. It specifies CASSQVLASGGATNIQYF. The rearrangement joins TRBV4-1 to TRBJ2-4; 12 bases fit TRBD2. Germline lookup yields CDR1 MGHRA and CDR2 YSYEKL. The CDR3 runs to 18 residues. V dropped 1 base and J dropped 7; count of bases not matched to a gene: 11.

A single count supports this clone. The chain uses TRBV10-2 and TRBJ2-2; D is possibly TRBD2 (5 bases). The CDR3 covers 12 residues. The germline V gene encodes CDR1 WSHSY and CDR2 SAAADI. The V and J ends lost 6 bases and 5 bases respectively, with 7 bases between them. The CDR3 DNA reads TGCGCCAGCAGAGGAGGTACCGGGGAGCTGTTTTTT. Amino acids: CASRGGTGELFF.

This chain links TRBV2 with TRBJ2-6; D is unresolved. V was trimmed by 5 bases and J by 5 bases, leaving 16 bases between them. This CDR3 region has 16 residues. Germline CDR1 reads SNHLY; CDR2 reads FYNNEI. The CDR3 region is CASSPSQASRANVLTF. The DNA for the CDR3 is TGTGCCAGCAGTCCTTCGCAGGCTTCTAGGGCCAACGTCCTGACTTTC.

The rearrangement uses TRBV12-3 or TRBV12-4 and TRBJ1-4; D remains ambiguous. This CDR3 contains 13 residues. Trimming stripped 5 bases from V and 3 bases from J, with 7 bases between. CDR3 sequence: CASSKAANEKLFF. CDR3 DNA sequence: TGTGCCAGCAGTAAAGCGGCTAATGAAAAACTGTTTTTT.

CDR3 sequence (DNA): TGTGCCAGCAGCTTAGCTGTGGCTGCTAGCACAGATACGCAGTATTTT. This sequence encodes CASSLAVAASTDTQYF. The gene calls are TRBV7-9 and TRBJ2-3; D is undetermined. Germline assignment: CDR1 SEHNR and CDR2 FQNEAQ (reference sequence). This CDR3 comprises 16 residues. V dropped 0 bases and J dropped 0 bases, with 10 bases sitting between them.

This clone turned up a few times. This chain uses TRBV10-1 with TRBJ2-2; weak D call: TRBD2 (7 bases). Germline V gene lookup returns CDR1 WNHNN and CDR2 SYGVQD (reference sequence). The CDR3 loop spans 14 amino acids. Trimming cost V 6 bases and J 0 bases, with 8 bases left between them. CDR3 coding DNA: TGCGCCAGCAGCGGGGGGCCGAACACCGGGGAGCTGTTTTTT. Protein product: CASSGGPNTGELFF.

This sequence joins TRBV19 and TRBJ1-6; the match to TRBD1 covers 7 bases. Germline values: CDR1 LNHDA, CDR2 SQIVND (reference sequence). V lost 10 bases and J lost 7; bases outside the gene matches: 7. There are 13 residues in the CDR3. CDR3 bases: TGTGCCACCTCGACAGGGCGAAATTCACCCCTCCACTTT. Translated: CATSTGRNSPLHF. The variable domain in full, with the rest retrieved from reference TRBV19 and TRBJ1-6, is DGGITQSPKYLFRKEGQNVTLSCEQNLNHDAMYWYRQDPGQGLRLIYYSQIVNDFQKGDIAEGYSVSREKKESFPLTVTSAQKNPTAFYLCATSTGRNSPLHFGNGTRLTVT.

The CDR3 nucleotides are TGTGCCAGCAGCTTAGGGGTCGGGGGTTCACCCCTCCACTTT. It specifies CASSLGVGGSPLHF. The rearrangement links TRBV11-2 to TRBJ1-6, with D maybe TRBD1 (5 bases). The germline CDR1 and CDR2 sequences are SGHAT and FQNNGV. V gave up 1 base and J gave up 9 bases, with 10 bases separating them. There are 14 residues in the CDR3.

The CDR3 nucleotides read TGCAGTGCTAGTGTCCGGTATGGCTACACCTTC. Translation gives CSASVRYGYTF. The V and J genes are TRBV20-1 and TRBJ1-2, with D uncertain. The CDR3 consists of 11 residues. V gave up 3 bases and J gave up 5 bases, with 7 bases separating them. Germline lookup yields CDR1 DFQATT and CDR2 SNEGSKA (reference sequence).

This rearrangement joins TRBV14 to TRBJ2-5; 7 nucleotides align to TRBD2. Unmatched junction bases numbered 13, after V lost 4 bases and J lost 5 bases. The CDR3 loop spans 16 amino acids. Per germline, CDR1 SGHDN and CDR2 FVKESK. DNA for the CDR3: TGTGCCAGCAGCCTTCGGCCGGGACTACCGGGCGAGACCCAGTACTTC. Protein product: CASSLRPGLPGETQYF.

This sequence joins TRBV29-1 and TRBJ2-7; D not certain. The V gene's germline CDR1 is SQVTM and CDR2 ANQGSEA. V was pared by 5 bases and J by 6 bases, with 11 bases between. The CDR3 covers 11 residues. Written as DNA, the CDR3 is TGCAGCGTTTCGACATCCCTCGAGCAGTACTTC. As protein: CSVSTSLEQYF.

V is TRBV6-5 and J is TRBJ1-6, with 7 bases fitting TRBD1. The J segment lost 5 bases and the V segment lost 6 bases, leaving 4 bases of the junction unmatched. The CDR3 sequence is 14 residues long. CDR1 and CDR2 (germline): MNHEY, SVGAGI. The CDR3 is CASSRDSNNSPLHF. CDR3 bases: TGTGCCAGCAGCCGGGACAGCAATAATTCACCCCTCCACTTT.

The chain links TRBV6-5 to TRBJ2-7; TRBD1 aligns across 8 bases. The CDR3 covers 14 residues. Germline V lookup: CDR1 MNHEY, CDR2 SVGAGI. V dropped 7 bases and J dropped 5; count of bases not matched to a gene: 10. The CDR3 bases are TGTGCCAGCACCAAAGGACAGGGCGCCAACGAGCAGTACTTC. Amino acid sequence: CASTKGQGANEQYF.

The genes are TRBV11-1 and TRBJ1-5; TRBD1 aligns across 8 bases. With V trimmed by 3 bases and J by 0 bases, 1 base remained unmatched. The CDR3 has 15 amino acids. Germline lookup yields CDR1 SGHAT and CDR2 FQDESV (reference sequence). The CDR3 nucleotides read TGTGCCAGCAGCTTGACAGGGGATAGCAATCAGCCCCAGCATTTT. Encoded protein: CASSLTGDSNQPQHF.

The CDR3 reads CASSQKDRVYNEQFF. The CDR3 region has the DNA TGTGCCAGTAGTCAAAAAGACAGGGTGTACAATGAGCAGTTCTTC. The chain couples TRBV19 to TRBJ2-1; TRBD1 agrees at 7 bases. Germline V gene sequence: CDR1 LNHDA, CDR2 SQIVND (reference sequence). The CDR3 contains 15 residues. V lost 5 bases, J lost 4 bases, and 8 bases stayed unmatched.